The 32 T cell receptor beta chains below come from one sample, sequenced in a study of spatial heterogeneity in lung cancer. MiXCR, run by TCRdb on the 5' RACE reads, gives a single entry per CDR3 protein. The data show about 48,000 distinct CDR3 sequences, with under 6% seen just once and around 10% held by the top ten. This sample's time point: sample taken at primary tumor resection. This specimen consisted of PBMCs, obtained at surgery. These receptors were collected from a male donor with early-stage non-small cell lung cancer.

Ten or more counts support this clonotype. The genes are TRBV12-3 or TRBV12-4 and TRBJ2-7; 7 bases match TRBD2. V lost 5 bases, J lost 6 bases, and 10 bases stayed unmatched. The CDR3 has 14 residues. The CDR3: CASSPGTTVSEQYF. The CDR3, as DNA: TGTGCCAGCAGTCCCGGGACTACGGTGAGCGAGCAGTACTTC.

This clonotype was found many times. The chain is built from TRBV29-1 and TRBJ1-2; 12 bases agree with TRBD1. The CDR3 spans 16 residues. Losses at the gene ends were 7 bases for V and 2 bases for J; bases not matched to a gene: 11. The V gene's germline CDR1 is SQVTM and CDR2 ANQGSEA. The CDR3 nucleotides are TGCAGCGCCGAGGTGGGGACAGGGGGCGGAAACTATGGCTACACCTTC. Protein product: CSAEVGTGGGNYGYTF.

This clonotype was seen only a few times. The chain couples TRBV4-1 to TRBJ2-5, with D possibly matching TRBD2 (5 bases). CDR3 length: 13 residues. V was cut by 5 bases and J by 4 bases, with 11 bases left in between. The V gene's germline CDR1 is MGHRA and CDR2 YSYEKL. The CDR3 sequence is CASSFLEGETQYF. The CDR3 DNA reads as TGCGCCAGCAGCTTCCTCGAGGGAGAGACCCAGTACTTC.

At least ten counts were recorded for this clonotype. This chain joins TRBV5-1 and TRBJ2-3; 9 bases align to TRBD2. The CDR3 spans 16 residues. The germline gives CDR1 SGHRS, CDR2 YFSETQ. V gave up 0 bases and J gave up 5 bases; unmatched junction bases: 7. This CDR3 reads CASSLETSGLGDTQYF. CDR3 nucleotides: TGCGCCAGCAGCTTGGAGACTAGCGGTCTTGGAGATACGCAGTATTTT.

This clonotype appeared many times. The gene calls are TRBV10-2 and TRBJ2-1; 7 bases line up with TRBD2. The CDR3 is 13 amino acids. The J segment lost 7 bases and the V segment lost 6 bases, leaving 6 bases of the junction unmatched. Germline lookup yields CDR1 WSHSY and CDR2 SAAADI. In nucleotides, the CDR3 is TGCGCCAGCAGAGGGGACTATCGGAATGAGCAGTTCTTC. Protein sequence: CASRGDYRNEQFF.

This clonotype was picked up many times. The chain uses TRBV5-1 and TRBJ2-1; 7 nucleotides match TRBD2. Per germline, CDR1 SGHRS and CDR2 YFSETQ. CDR3 size: 15 residues. Trimming cost V 0 bases and J 6 bases; bases outside gene matches: 6. The CDR3 DNA reads as TGCGCCAGCAGCTTGGCGGCTAGCGGAATCAATGAGCAGTTCTTC. This translates into CASSLAASGINEQFF.

This clonotype was recorded at least ten times. The V and J genes are TRBV28 and TRBJ1-5; no clear D gene. Germline lookup yields CDR1 MDHEN and CDR2 SYDVKM. The CDR3 extends over 16 amino acids. Deletions cut 3 bases from V and 4 bases from J, with 16 bases between. The CDR3 here is CASSFPPGFSNQPQHF. The CDR3 DNA reads as TGTGCCAGCAGTTTCCCCCCGGGGTTTTCGAATCAGCCCCAGCATTTT.

The chain joins TRBV11-2 to TRBJ2-1; TRBD1 matches 8 bases. Germline V CDR1 and CDR2: SGHAT, FQNNGV. This CDR3 contains 14 residues. This CDR3 is CGSLGTGFYNEQFF. The DNA of the CDR3 is TGTGGGAGCTTGGGGACAGGTTTCTACAATGAGCAGTTCTTC.

Remarks on this clonotype: A much larger clone lies a single base off, so this may be a read error. The gene calls are TRBV11-1 and TRBJ2-2, with D unclear. V was clipped by 1 base and J by 7 bases, with 7 bases between them. Germline V gives CDR1 SGHAT, CDR2 FQDESV (reference sequence). The CDR3 contains 13 residues. For the CDR3, the DNA is TGTGCCAGCAGCTTAGAAGGTATCGGGGAGCTGTTTTTT. Its translation: CASSLEGIGELFF. Drawing the rest from reference TRBV11-1 and TRBJ2-2, the complete variable domain is EAEVAQSPRYKITEKSQAVAFWCDPISGHATLYWYRQILGQGPELLVQFQDESVVDDSQLPKDRFSAERLKGVDSTLKIQPAELGDSAMYLCASSLEGIGELFFGEGSRLTVL.

This clonotype was recorded many times. V gene TRBV9 combines with J gene TRBJ2-3, with 7 bases matching TRBD1. Germline loops: CDR1 SGDLS, CDR2 YYNGEE. CDR3 size: 14 residues. V gave up 4 bases and J gave up 4 bases; unmatched junction bases: 6. The CDR3 loop is CASSFSGGPDTQYF. CDR3 nucleotide sequence: TGTGCCAGCAGCTTCTCAGGGGGACCAGATACGCAGTATTTT.

This clonotype has at least ten counts. The chain links TRBV4-3 to TRBJ1-3; the D gene is possibly TRBD1 (6 bases). Per germline, CDR1 LGHNA and CDR2 YSLEER. The length of the CDR3 is 17 residues. The ends were cut back, 0 bases at V and 0 bases at J, with 12 bases in the middle. CDR3: CASSQDATGYSGNTIYF. CDR3 DNA: TGCGCCAGCAGCCAAGATGCGACAGGCTACTCTGGAAACACCATATATTTT.

This clonotype was seen at least ten times. The chain employs TRBV19 and TRBJ2-6, with D possibly matching TRBD1 (5 bases). The V gene's germline CDR1 is LNHDA and CDR2 SQIVND (reference sequence). The CDR3 sequence is 14 residues long. The V end was cut by 5 bases, the J end by 2 bases, with 7 bases between. The CDR3, as DNA: TGTGCCAGTAGTCCGGACACTGGGGCCAACGTCCTGACTTTC. Translating gives CASSPDTGANVLTF.

This clonotype was recorded many times. This rearrangement joins TRBV7-2 to TRBJ2-1; weak D call: TRBD2 (7 bases). The CDR3 is 21 residues long. In germline, CDR1 is SGHTA, CDR2 FQGNSA. The V gene lost 1 base and the J gene lost 3 bases, with 28 bases spanning the gap. The CDR3 loop reads CASSLDGFIGGRGMIYNEQFF. The CDR3 nucleotides are TGTGCCAGCAGCTTAGACGGCTTCATAGGAGGGAGGGGGATGATCTACAATGAGCAGTTCTTC.

This clonotype occurred many times. The chain recombines TRBV6-5 with TRBJ2-3, with 8 bases fitting TRBD2. CDR1 is MNHEY and CDR2 is SVGAGI in the germline V gene. V lost 2 bases and J lost 6; bases outside the gene matches: 4. The CDR3 extends over 14 amino acids. The CDR3 loop is CASSYREGLDTQYF. CDR3 sequence (DNA): TGTGCCAGCAGTTACCGGGAGGGCCTCGATACGCAGTATTTT.

V and J are TRBV30 and TRBJ2-3, with 12 nucleotides matching TRBD1. This CDR3 has 16 residues. The junction had 5 bases not matched to a gene; V was cut back by 0 bases and J by 4 bases. The germline V gene has CDR1 GTSNPN and CDR2 SVGIG (reference sequence). Written as DNA, the CDR3 is TGTGCCTGGAGTGTAGGGACAGGGGGCATAGCAGATACGCAGTATTTT. Its protein product is CAWSVGTGGIADTQYF.

In this sample, this clonotype turned up a few times. This chain joins TRBV12-3 or TRBV12-4 and TRBJ1-5, with TRBD1 identical over 8 bases. V lost 4 bases to trimming and J lost 6 bases; unmatched junction nucleotides: 11. CDR3 size: 16 residues. The CDR3 here is CASSYQGQVPLQPQHF. The CDR3, as DNA: TGTGCCAGCAGTTATCAGGGACAGGTTCCCCTTCAGCCCCAGCATTTT.

V gene TRBV7-6 combines with J gene TRBJ1-1; D is ambiguous. Germline assignment: CDR1 SGHVS and CDR2 FNYEAQ. Trimming removed 2 bases at V and 0 bases at J, with 4 bases between. This CDR3 is 13 amino acids long. CDR3 sequence: CASSLMMNTEAFF. The CDR3 coding sequence is TGTGCCAGCAGCTTAATGATGAACACTGAAGCTTTCTTT.

This clonotype was seen at least ten times. The rearrangement links TRBV12-3 or TRBV12-4 to TRBJ1-2, with D uncertain. The CDR3 has 14 amino acids. Trimming shortened V by 2 bases and J by 3 bases, and 10 bases separated the two germline ends. In DNA, the CDR3 is TGTGCCAGCAGTTTAACGGGAGGGCACTATGGCTACACCTTC. This gives the protein CASSLTGGHYGYTF.

This clonotype has at least ten counts. This chain joins TRBV27 and TRBJ2-1; 12 bases are a match to TRBD2. The CDR3 loop spans 15 amino acids. Germline CDR1 reads MNHEY; CDR2 reads SMNVEV (reference sequence). The junction had 1 base not matched to a gene; V was cut back by 0 bases and J by 7 bases. The chain's CDR3 is CASSLSTSGRNEQFF. In DNA form, the CDR3 reads TGTGCCAGCAGTTTATCGACTAGCGGGAGAAATGAGCAGTTCTTC.

This clonotype occurred many times. The CDR3 DNA is TGTGCCAGCAGCATCCGGGACAGGGACTACGAGCAGTACTTC. Protein: CASSIRDRDYEQYF. The chain employs TRBV4-2 and TRBJ2-7; 9 positions agree with TRBD1. Germline trimming cut 5 bases from V and 3 bases from J; bases unmatched to any gene: 5. The CDR3 length is 14 residues. Germline V lookup: CDR1 LGHNA, CDR2 YNFKEQ.

This clonotype was detected ten times or more. This chain uses TRBV27 with TRBJ1-2; a possible D gene is TRBD1 (5 bases). The CDR3 has 13 amino acids. V lost 5 bases, J lost 4 bases, and 11 bases lay in between. Looked up from germline, CDR1 is MNHEY and CDR2 is SMNVEV (reference sequence). CDR3 in amino acids: CASSNRDGYGYTF. DNA of the CDR3: TGTGCCAGCAGTAACCGGGACGGCTATGGCTACACCTTC.

This clonotype was observed at least ten times. The rearrangement joins TRBV21-1 to TRBJ2-4; the D call TRBD2 from the table was never checked on the DNA. TRBV21-1 represents a pseudogene. The CDR3 totals 16 residues. Here the CDR3 reads CASSKAGRGAKNIQYF. The CDR3 DNA reads as TGTGCCAGCAGCAAAGCGGGGAGGGGTGCCAAAAACATTCAGTACTTC.

This clonotype was observed at least ten times. The chain recombines TRBV24-1 with TRBJ2-5, with unresolved D. Trimming removed 2 bases from V and 3 bases from J, with 12 bases in between. Germline lookup yields CDR1 KGHDR and CDR2 SFDVKD. This CDR3 region has 15 residues. The CDR3 sequence: CATSDSLVGEETQYF. As DNA, the CDR3 is TGTGCCACCAGTGATTCTTTAGTGGGCGAAGAGACCCAGTACTTC.

This clonotype has ten or more counts. The junction and the germline gene differ at one end; a read error may be behind it. V gene TRBV6-5 combines with J gene TRBJ1-1, with D uncertain. Germline V gives CDR1 MNHEY, CDR2 SVGAGI. There are 13 residues in the CDR3. CDR3 sequence (DNA): TGTGCCAGCAGCGGACGTACAGCGGGTGAAGCTTTTTTT. Translated, it gives CASSGRTAGEAFF.

This clonotype was observed many times. The CDR3, as DNA: TGTGCCAGCAGCTCCCACAGTCCTAGCGGGGCAGGATCTGAGCAGTTCTTC. Amino acids: CASSSHSPSGAGSEQFF. This sequence joins TRBV7-9 and TRBJ2-1, with TRBD2 matching 9 bases. Germline lookup yields CDR1 SEHNR and CDR2 FQNEAQ (reference sequence). V trimming: 4 bases; J trimming: 9 bases; junction bases outside the gene matches: 16. The CDR3 is 17 amino acids.

At least ten counts were recorded for this clonotype. The chain recombines TRBV12-5 with TRBJ2-2; the D is unclear. V was clipped by 1 base and J by 6 bases, with 6 bases between them. Per the germline V gene, CDR1 is LGHNT and CDR2 is FRNRAP. This CDR3 is 13 amino acids long. CDR3 in amino acids: CASGLGVSGELFF. CDR3 DNA: TGTGCTAGTGGTTTGGGAGTTTCCGGGGAGCTGTTTTTT.

This clonotype was observed many times. The chain is built from TRBV19 and TRBJ2-2; D is perhaps TRBD1 (5 bases). Trimming removed 8 bases from V and 0 bases from J, with 10 bases in between. Germline V gives CDR1 LNHDA, CDR2 SQIVND (reference sequence). The CDR3 sequence is 14 residues long. The CDR3 coding sequence is TGTGCCAGTCGCGACAGAGCGAACACCGGGGAGCTGTTTTTT. Its protein is CASRDRANTGELFF.

A few counts support this clonotype. V is TRBV6-6 and J is TRBJ2-6; D call uncertain. V shed 2 bases and J shed 0 bases, with 11 bases lying between them. Per germline, CDR1 MNHNY and CDR2 SVGAGI (reference sequence). The CDR3 spans 17 residues. The DNA for the CDR3 is TGTGCCAGCAGTTACGGTGGGCCCCCCTCTGGGGCCAACGTCCTGACTTTC. Protein product: CASSYGGPPSGANVLTF.

This clonotype was counted only a few times. J is TRBJ2-1 and V is TRBV6-2 or TRBV6-3, with TRBD2 matching over 9 bases. From germline, CDR1 is MNHEY and CDR2 SVGEGT. Trimming removed 2 bases from V and 5 bases from J; junction bases left unmatched: 16. The CDR3 totals 19 residues. For the CDR3, the DNA is TGTGCCAGCAGTTACCCCCTGTTAGCGGCGGGAGGGCCGGACAATGAGCAGTTCTTC. Amino acids: CASSYPLLAAGGPDNEQFF.

The V call is TRBV5-1, the J call TRBJ2-2, with D possibly TRBD1 on 5 matching bases. Germline V CDR1 and CDR2: SGHRS, YFSETQ. Trimming pared 0 bases from V and 4 bases from J, leaving 13 bases between. The CDR3 spans 16 residues. The CDR3 coding sequence is TGCGCCAGCAGCTTGGGGGCCAGGGCGAGCACCGGGGAGCTGTTTTTT. It encodes CASSLGARASTGELFF.

This clonotype was recorded at least ten times. The chain is built from TRBV5-6 and TRBJ1-1, with D unclear. The germline gives CDR1 SGHDT, CDR2 YYEEEE. The CDR3 spans 14 residues. Trimming removed 4 bases from V and 2 bases from J, with 12 bases in between. CDR3 sequence: CASSVPGANTEAFF. The CDR3 nucleotides read TGTGCCAGCAGCGTTCCGGGAGCCAACACTGAAGCTTTCTTT.

The sample holds many counts of this clonotype. The chain recombines TRBV9 with TRBJ2-7; the D gene is possibly TRBD2 (5 bases). Per the germline V gene, CDR1 is SGDLS and CDR2 is YYNGEE. The germline V and J ends were trimmed by 3 bases and 2 bases, with 15 bases remaining between them. This CDR3 region has 15 residues. The CDR3 DNA follows: TGTGCCAGCAGCGCTGGAGGACGGGGTACCTACGAGCAGTACTTC. It specifies CASSAGGRGTYEQYF.